This T cell receptor beta chain was found in a study of neoadjuvant anti-PD-1 for oral cavity cancer. Turning to the study itself: Nivolumab at 3 mg/kg was mostly given biweekly, three to four doses, pre-surgery. Patients without progression received a fourth nivolumab dose around day 43, then surgical resection on days 50-56.

This clone turned up a few times. Regarding time point: after neoadjuvant nivolumab, at surgical resection. Analysis of PBMCs was direct, with no culture step. Germline V gene sequence: CDR1 SGHNT, CDR2 YENEEA. V trimming: 4 bases; J trimming: 5 bases; junction bases outside the gene matches: 10. CDR3 length equals 16 residues. Produced via immunoSEQ multiplex PCR; TCRdb's table is partial and in-frame only. The sample shows more than 12,000 clones, approximately 70% of them seen only once. The sample consisted of PBMCs, taken after nivolumab (anti-PD-1) treatment. V and J are TRBV11-3 and TRBJ2-7; 11 bases fit TRBD2. This receptor was taken from a person aged 35-79 years with oral cavity squamous cell carcinoma. CDR3 sequence (DNA): TGTGCCAGCAGCTCTCCAACTAGCGGGAGCTACCACGAGCAGTACTTC. It specifies CASSSPTSGSYHEQYF.